Sequencing of this TCR beta chain was carried out in a study of low-dose radiotherapy and immunotherapy resistance in tumors (dated by TCRdb to between 2021 and 2024). Study-wide context: Cohort 1 received 0.5 Gy per fraction every 2 weeks, with a prescribed total PTV dose of 6.5 Gy. Patients in Cohort 2 were given 1 Gy per fraction every two weeks, for a total of 13 Gy across 26 weeks. Nivolumab was administered intravenously as a 240 mg flat dose every two weeks, and ipilimumab was administered intravenously at 1 mg/kg every six weeks. Cyclophosphamide 200 mg/m2 was administered intravenously every two weeks, one day before each radiation and immunotherapy administration. Starting on cycle 1 day 1, patients took 300 mg of aspirin by mouth once a day for four cycles. First-strand cDNA was synthesized using Superscript III and a set of TRAV- and TRBV-specific primers, so that both TCRalpha and TCRbeta chains were covered. Trial participants were not randomized into treatment groups. Eight patients were included in the translational analysis: three from the first dose cohort and the first five from the second dose cohort.

Many counts were recorded for this clonotype. The antigen it binds to is not known. Base qualities are not recorded, but no much larger clone differs from it by a single base. Reading the label with the study, this specimen's time point is: after trial treatment. Interpreted using the paper, the treatment or condition label stands for: LDRT plus nivolumab, ipilimumab, low-dose cyclophosphamide and aspirin (RACIN trial). The donors took part in RACIN, a single-arm, phase I, dose-escalation trial that combined nivolumab, ipilimumab, aspirin, low-dose cyclophosphamide and low-dose radiotherapy. To be eligible, a patient needed to have an advanced solid tumor that was TIL-negative. V loses 5 bases, J loses 9 bases, and the germline ends lie 11 bases apart. From the cysteine through the phenylalanine, the CDR3 covers 11 amino acids. The DNA shown is the 33-base CDR3, in frame from base 1. As encoded in the germline V gene, CDR1 is SGHTA while CDR2 is FQGNSA.

For sequencing, an Illumina HiSeq 2500 was employed. TCRs were amplified with Phusion for approximately 20 PCR cycles using a constant-region primer together with the adapter attached to the V primers. Isolated mRNA was amplified with the MessageAmp II aRNA Amplification Kit, using an approximately 16-hour in vitro transcription at 37°C. The Dynabeads mRNA DIRECT Purification Kit was used to isolate the mRNA for TCR sequencing. Indexed Illumina adapters were added in a second roughly 25-cycle Phusion PCR, and the resulting products were purified with AMPure XP beads. The source study handled its data this way. Using custom Perl scripts, TCR sequences encoding the same protein were pooled, out-of-frame sequences were removed, and the abundance of each clonotype was computed. TCR sequences supported by only a single read were excluded from analysis. Among the metrics used to describe the repertoires were Shannon entropy, Gini index, clonality, richness, and the frequency of TCRs shared between repertoires. Clones were called with MiXCR by TCRdb after fastp trimmed the public reads at Q25, and only in-frame beta chains were retained. Each record represents a unique CDR3 protein, reported with the most common genes and DNA among its rows. V and J calls and clone size were set by TCRdb, not the authors. The sample contains over 50,000 distinct CDR3 sequences, approximately 33% of them found a single time. The ten largest clones take up under 8.5% of the sample.

This TCR was sampled from a male donor with rectosigmoid adenocarcinoma. The sequenced sample was PBMCs, obtained after low-dose radiotherapy plus immunotherapy. The rearranged segments are TRBV7-2 and TRBJ2-7; no D segment can be confidently identified. CDR3 reads: CASSLEFGQYF. The DNA reads as follows: TGTGCCAGCAGCCTGGAATTCGGGCAGTACTTC.